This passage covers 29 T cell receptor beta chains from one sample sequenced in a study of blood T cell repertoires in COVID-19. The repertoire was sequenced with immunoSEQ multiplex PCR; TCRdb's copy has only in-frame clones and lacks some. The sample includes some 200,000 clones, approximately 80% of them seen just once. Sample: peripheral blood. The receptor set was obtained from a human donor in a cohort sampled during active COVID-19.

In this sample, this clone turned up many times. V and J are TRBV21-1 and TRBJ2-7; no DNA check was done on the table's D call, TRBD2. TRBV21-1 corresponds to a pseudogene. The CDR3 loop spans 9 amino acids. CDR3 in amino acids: CATLYEQYF. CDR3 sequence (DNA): TGTGCCACCCTCTACGAGCAGTACTTC.

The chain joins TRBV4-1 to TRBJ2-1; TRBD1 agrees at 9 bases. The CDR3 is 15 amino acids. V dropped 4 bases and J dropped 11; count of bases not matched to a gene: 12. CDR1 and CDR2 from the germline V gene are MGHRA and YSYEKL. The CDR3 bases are TGCGCCAGCAGCCCTTCCGGGACAGGGTCCGTTCAGCAGTTCTTC. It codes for CASSPSGTGSVQQFF.

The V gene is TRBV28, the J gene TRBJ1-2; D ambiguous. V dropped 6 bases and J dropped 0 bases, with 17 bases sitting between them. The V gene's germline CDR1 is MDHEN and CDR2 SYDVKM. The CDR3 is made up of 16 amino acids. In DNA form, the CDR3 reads TGTGCCAGCAGCCCGGTTTACCGGGAAACTAACTATGGCTACACCTTC. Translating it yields CASSPVYRETNYGYTF.

The CDR3 region has the DNA TGTGCCAGCAGCGTAGATCCGGGGGGGGATTCACCCCTCCACTTT. As protein: CASSVDPGGDSPLHF. The gene calls are TRBV9 and TRBJ1-6, with a weak D call TRBD1 (5 bases). Germline V gives CDR1 SGDLS, CDR2 YYNGEE. The CDR3 runs to 15 residues. The ends were cut back, 0 bases at V and 8 bases at J, with 12 bases in the middle. The whole variable domain, filled in from reference TRBV9 and TRBJ1-6, reads DSGVTQTPKHLITATGQRVTLRCSPRSGDLSVYWYQQSLDQGLQFLIQYYNGEERAKGNILERFSAQQFPDLHSELNLSSLELGDSALYFCASSVDPGGDSPLHFGNGTRLTVT.

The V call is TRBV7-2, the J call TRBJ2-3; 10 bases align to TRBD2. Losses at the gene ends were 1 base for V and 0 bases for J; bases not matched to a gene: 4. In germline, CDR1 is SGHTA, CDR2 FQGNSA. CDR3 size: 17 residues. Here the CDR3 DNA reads TGTGCCAGCAGCTTAGACCTAGCGGGGGCCAGCACAGATACGCAGTATTTT. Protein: CASSLDLAGASTDTQYF. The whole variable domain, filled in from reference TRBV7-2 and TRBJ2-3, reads GAGVSQSPSNKVTEKGKDVELRCDPISGHTALYWYRQSLGQGLEFLIYFQGNSAPDKSGLPSDRFSAERTGGSVSTLTIQRTQQEDSAVYLCASSLDLAGASTDTQYFGPGTRLTVL.

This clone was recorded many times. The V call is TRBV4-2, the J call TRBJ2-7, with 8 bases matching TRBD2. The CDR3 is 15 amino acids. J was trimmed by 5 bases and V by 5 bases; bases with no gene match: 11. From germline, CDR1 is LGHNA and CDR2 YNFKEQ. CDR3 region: CASSKTGLVGDEQYF. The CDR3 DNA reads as TGTGCCAGCAGCAAAACGGGACTAGTGGGTGACGAGCAGTACTTC.

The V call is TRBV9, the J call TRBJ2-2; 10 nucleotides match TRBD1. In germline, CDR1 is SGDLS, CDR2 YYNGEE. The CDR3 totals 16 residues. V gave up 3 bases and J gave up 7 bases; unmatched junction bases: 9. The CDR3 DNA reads TGTGCCAGCAGCGATAGTCGACAGGGGGCGAACGGGGAGCTGTTTTTT. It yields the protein CASSDSRQGANGELFF.

The CDR3 loop is CASSQDRPGMVNTEAFF. The CDR3 region has the DNA TGTGCCAGCAGCCAAGATCGTCCAGGGATGGTGAACACTGAAGCTTTCTTT. The chain carries TRBV3-1 (or the pseudogene TRBV3-2) and TRBJ1-1, with D perhaps TRBD1 (5 bases). Germline assignment: CDR1 LGHDT and CDR2 YNNKEL (reference sequence). This CDR3 has 17 residues. With 0 bases removed from V and 0 bases from J, the gap between germline ends came to 14 bases.

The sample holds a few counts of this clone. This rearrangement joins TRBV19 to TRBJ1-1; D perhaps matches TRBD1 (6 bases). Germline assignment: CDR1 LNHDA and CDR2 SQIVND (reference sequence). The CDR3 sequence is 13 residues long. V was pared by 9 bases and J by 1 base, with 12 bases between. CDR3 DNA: TGTGCCAGCAAGCAGGGGCCGAACACTGAAGCTTTCTTT. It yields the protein CASKQGPNTEAFF.

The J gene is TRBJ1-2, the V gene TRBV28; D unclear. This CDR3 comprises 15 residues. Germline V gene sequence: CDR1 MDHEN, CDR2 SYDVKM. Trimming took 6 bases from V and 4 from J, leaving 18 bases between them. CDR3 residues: CASRVPGSKGYGYTF. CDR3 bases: TGTGCCAGCAGGGTCCCGGGGTCTAAGGGCTATGGCTACACCTTC.

CDR3 coding DNA: TGTGCCACCTCGCGGGGCCCGGACGAGCAGTACTTC. The encoded protein is CATSRGPDEQYF. The chain links TRBV24-1 to TRBJ2-7, with D perhaps TRBD2 (6 bases). The CDR3 is made up of 12 amino acids. Germline CDR1 KGHDR, CDR2 SFDVKD. The ends were cut back, 9 bases at V and 5 bases at J, with 13 bases in the middle.

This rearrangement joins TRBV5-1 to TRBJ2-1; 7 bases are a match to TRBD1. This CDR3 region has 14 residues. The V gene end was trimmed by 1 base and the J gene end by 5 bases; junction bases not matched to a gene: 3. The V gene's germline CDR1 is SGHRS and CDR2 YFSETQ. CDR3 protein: CASSLRQGNNEQFF. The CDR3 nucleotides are TGCGCCAGCAGCTTGCGACAGGGAAACAATGAGCAGTTCTTC. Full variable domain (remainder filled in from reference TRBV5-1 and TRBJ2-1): KAGVTQTPRYLIKTRGQQVTLSCSPISGHRSVSWYQQTPGQGLQFLFEYFSETQRNKGNFPGRFSGRQFSNSRSEMNVSTLELGDSALYLCASSLRQGNNEQFFGPGTRLTVL.

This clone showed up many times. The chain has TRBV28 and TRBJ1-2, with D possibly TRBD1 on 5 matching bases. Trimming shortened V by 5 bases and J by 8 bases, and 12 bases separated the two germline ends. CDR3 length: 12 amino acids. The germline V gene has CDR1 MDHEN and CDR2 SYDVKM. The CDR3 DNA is TGTGCCAGCAGTACAGGTTCCAACGGCTACACCTTC. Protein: CASSTGSNGYTF.

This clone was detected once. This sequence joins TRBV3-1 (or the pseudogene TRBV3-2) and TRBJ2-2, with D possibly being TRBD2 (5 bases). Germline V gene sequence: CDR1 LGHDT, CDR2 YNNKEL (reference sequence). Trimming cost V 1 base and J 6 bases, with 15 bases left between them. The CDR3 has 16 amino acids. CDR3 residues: CASSQVSLAEAGELFF. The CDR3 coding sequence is TGTGCCAGCAGCCAAGTCTCCCTAGCAGAGGCCGGGGAGCTGTTTTTT.

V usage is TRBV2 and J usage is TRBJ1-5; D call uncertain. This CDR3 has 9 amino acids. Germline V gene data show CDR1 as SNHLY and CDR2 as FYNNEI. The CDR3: CALLRPQHF. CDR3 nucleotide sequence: TGTGCATTACTGCGGCCCCAGCATTTT. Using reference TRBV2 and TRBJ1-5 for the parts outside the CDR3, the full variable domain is EPEVTQTPSHQVTQMGQEVILRCVPISNHLYFYWYRQILGQKVEFLVSFYNNEISEKSEIFDDQFSVERPDGSNFTLKIRSTKLEDSAMYFCALLRPQHFGDGTRLSIL.

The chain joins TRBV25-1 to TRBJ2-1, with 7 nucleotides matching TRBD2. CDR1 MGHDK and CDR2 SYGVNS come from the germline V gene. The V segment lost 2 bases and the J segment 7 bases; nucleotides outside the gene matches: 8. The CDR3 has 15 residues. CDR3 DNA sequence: TGTGCCAGCAGTGAAGGTGGGGGGGAGGGAAATGAGCAGTTCTTC. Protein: CASSEGGGEGNEQFF.

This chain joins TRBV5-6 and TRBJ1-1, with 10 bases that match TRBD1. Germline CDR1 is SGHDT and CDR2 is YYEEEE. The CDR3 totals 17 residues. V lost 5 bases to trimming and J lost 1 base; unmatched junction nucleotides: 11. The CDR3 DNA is TGTGCCAGCAGAAACCGGGACAGGGGCGGGGGGAACACTGAAGCTTTCTTT. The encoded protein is CASRNRDRGGGNTEAFF.

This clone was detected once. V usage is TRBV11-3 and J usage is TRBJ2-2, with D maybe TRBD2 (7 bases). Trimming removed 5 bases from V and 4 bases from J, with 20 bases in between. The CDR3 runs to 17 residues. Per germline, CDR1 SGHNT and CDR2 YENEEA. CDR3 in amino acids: CASSPSRGGQGTGELFF. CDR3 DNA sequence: TGTGCCAGCAGCCCCAGCCGCGGGGGCCAGGGCACCGGGGAGCTGTTTTTT.

Here the CDR3 DNA reads TGTGCCAGCTCCTTGACAGGGGGCGCCGAGCAGTACTTC. This gives the protein CASSLTGGAEQYF. V and J are TRBV6-6 and TRBJ2-7; 10 bases match TRBD1. CDR3 length: 13 amino acids. CDR1 and CDR2 (germline): MNHNY, SVGAGI (reference sequence). Trimming at V came to 8 bases and at J to 6 bases, leaving 7 bases not matched to a gene.

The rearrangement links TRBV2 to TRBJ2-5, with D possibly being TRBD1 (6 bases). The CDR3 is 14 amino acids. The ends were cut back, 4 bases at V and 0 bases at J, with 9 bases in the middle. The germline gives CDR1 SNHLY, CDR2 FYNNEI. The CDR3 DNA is TGTGCCAGCAGTGTTGGACAGAACCAAGAGACCCAGTACTTC. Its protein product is CASSVGQNQETQYF.

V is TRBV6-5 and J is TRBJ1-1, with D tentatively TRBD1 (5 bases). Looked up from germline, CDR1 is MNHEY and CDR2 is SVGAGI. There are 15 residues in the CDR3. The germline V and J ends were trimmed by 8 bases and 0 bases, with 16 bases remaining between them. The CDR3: CASEWGDGMNTEAFF. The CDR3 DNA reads TGTGCCAGCGAGTGGGGGGACGGTATGAACACTGAAGCTTTCTTT.

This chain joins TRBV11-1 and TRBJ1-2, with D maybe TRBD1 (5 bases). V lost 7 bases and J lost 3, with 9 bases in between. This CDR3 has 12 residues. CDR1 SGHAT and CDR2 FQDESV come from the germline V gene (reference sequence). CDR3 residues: CASKAGDYGYTF. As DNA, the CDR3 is TGTGCCAGCAAGGCGGGGGACTATGGCTACACCTTC.

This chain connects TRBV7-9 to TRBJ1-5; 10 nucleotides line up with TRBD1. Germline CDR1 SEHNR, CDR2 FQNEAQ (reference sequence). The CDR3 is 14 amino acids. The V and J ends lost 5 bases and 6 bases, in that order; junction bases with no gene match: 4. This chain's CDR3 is CASSRQGAGQPQHF. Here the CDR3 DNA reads TGTGCCAGCAGCCGACAGGGGGCCGGTCAGCCCCAGCATTTT.

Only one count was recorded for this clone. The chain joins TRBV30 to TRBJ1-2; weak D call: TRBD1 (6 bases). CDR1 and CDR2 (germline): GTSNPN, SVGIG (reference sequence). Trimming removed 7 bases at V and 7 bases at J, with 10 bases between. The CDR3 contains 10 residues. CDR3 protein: CASKTGGYTF. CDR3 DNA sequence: TGTGCCTCCAAGACAGGTGGCTACACCTTC.

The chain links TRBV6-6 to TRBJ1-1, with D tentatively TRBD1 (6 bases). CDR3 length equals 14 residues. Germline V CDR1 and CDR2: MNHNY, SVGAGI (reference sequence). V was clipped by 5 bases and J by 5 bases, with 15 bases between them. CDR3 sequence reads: CASSTETGSTEAFF. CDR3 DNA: TGTGCCAGCAGTACAGAAACAGGGAGTACTGAAGCTTTCTTT.

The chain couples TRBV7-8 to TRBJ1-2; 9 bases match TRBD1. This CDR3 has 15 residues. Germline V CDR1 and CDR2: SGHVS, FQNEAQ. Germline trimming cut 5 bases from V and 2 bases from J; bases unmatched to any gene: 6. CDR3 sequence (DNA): TGTGCCAGCAGCCCGGTGACAGGGGGAAACTATGGCTACACCTTC. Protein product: CASSPVTGGNYGYTF.

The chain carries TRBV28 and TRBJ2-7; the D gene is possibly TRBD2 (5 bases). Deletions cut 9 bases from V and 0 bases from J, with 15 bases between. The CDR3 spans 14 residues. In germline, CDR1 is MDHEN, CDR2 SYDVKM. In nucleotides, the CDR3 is TGTGCCAGTGAAGGAGGTCCCCTCTCCTACGAGCAGTACTTC. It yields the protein CASEGGPLSYEQYF.

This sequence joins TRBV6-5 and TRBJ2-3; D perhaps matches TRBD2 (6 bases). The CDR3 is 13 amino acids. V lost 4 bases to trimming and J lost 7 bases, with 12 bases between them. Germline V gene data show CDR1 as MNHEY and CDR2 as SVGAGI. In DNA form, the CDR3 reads TGTGCCAGCAGTTCCGCCGGGGGTAATACGCAGTATTTT. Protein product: CASSSAGGNTQYF.

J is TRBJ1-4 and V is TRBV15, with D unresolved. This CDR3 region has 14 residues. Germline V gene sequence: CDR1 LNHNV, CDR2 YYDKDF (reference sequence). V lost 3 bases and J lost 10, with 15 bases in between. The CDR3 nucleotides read TGTGCCACCAGCAGTTACGGGGAAGCCGCAAAACTGTTTTTT. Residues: CATSSYGEAAKLFF. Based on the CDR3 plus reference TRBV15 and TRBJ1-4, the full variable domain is DAMVIQNPRYQVTQFGKPVTLSCSQTLNHNVMYWYQQKSSQAPKLLFHYYDKDFNNEADTPDNFQSRRPNTSFCFLDIRSPGLGDTAMYLCATSSYGEAAKLFFGSGTQLSVL.